These 18 T cell receptor beta chains came from one sample sequenced in a study of cytomegalovirus exposure and HLA in healthy donors. Primers: 60 Vbeta forward and 13 Jbeta reverse. Libraries were prepared by immunoSEQ multiplex PCR; TCRdb keeps only in-frame clonotypes and omits some of them. The table lists under 120,000 clones, roughly 71% of them singletons, with approximately 11% in the top ten. The specimen sequenced was PBMCs. The receptors stem from a man aged 40-49 years in good health and CMV-seropositive.

V is TRBV13 and J is TRBJ1-1; TRBD1 might be the D (6 bases). V lost 3 bases, J lost 8 bases, and 10 bases lay in between. CDR3 length: 12 residues. CDR1 is PRHDT, CDR2 FYEKMQ, per germline (reference sequence). The CDR3 nucleotides read TGTGCCAGCAGCTTCAGGGGCGTAGAAGCTTTCTTT. This gives the protein CASSFRGVEAFF.

A word on this clone: Other DNA sequences in this specimen translate into the identical CDR3. The chain uses TRBV9 and TRBJ1-1; 7 bases are shared with TRBD1. J was trimmed by 1 base and V by 2 bases; bases with no gene match: 2. This CDR3 has 14 residues. The germline CDR1 and CDR2 sequences are SGDLS and YYNGEE. CDR3 residues: CASSVSGGNTEAFF. The DNA for the CDR3 is TGTGCCAGCAGCGTTTCAGGGGGGAACACTGAAGCTTTCTTT.

The V call is TRBV29-1, the J call TRBJ2-1; the D is unclear. The CDR3 consists of 15 residues. Trimming shortened V by 4 bases and J by 10 bases, and 23 bases separated the two germline ends. Germline assignment: CDR1 SQVTM and CDR2 ANQGSEA. CDR3 sequence reads: CSVVTISRAPWEQFF. The CDR3 nucleotides read TGCAGCGTTGTAACTATTAGCCGCGCGCCTTGGGAGCAGTTCTTC.

This chain connects TRBV9 to TRBJ2-5, with 7 bases aligning to TRBD2. V gave up 0 bases and J gave up 3 bases; unmatched junction bases: 8. The CDR3 covers 16 residues. Germline V CDR1 and CDR2: SGDLS, YYNGEE. The CDR3 is CASSVGLTGGEETQYF. The CDR3 DNA reads as TGTGCCAGCAGCGTAGGTCTGACGGGAGGAGAAGAGACCCAGTACTTC.

The chain couples TRBV4-1 to TRBJ2-5; TRBD2 is a possible D gene (6 bases). Germline CDR1 is MGHRA and CDR2 is YSYEKL. V was clipped by 3 bases and J by 2 bases, with 16 bases between them. This CDR3 has 16 amino acids. The CDR3 is CASSQDGGDWQETQYF. The CDR3 nucleotides are TGCGCCAGCAGCCAGGATGGCGGGGACTGGCAAGAGACCCAGTACTTC.

The chain employs TRBV5-6 and TRBJ2-3; 8 bases align to TRBD1. The CDR3 totals 14 residues. The V segment lost 4 bases and the J segment 1 base; nucleotides outside the gene matches: 2. The germline CDR1 and CDR2 sequences are SGHDT and YYEEEE. The CDR3 region is CASSMDRGTDTQYF. The CDR3 nucleotides read TGTGCCAGCAGCATGGACAGGGGCACAGATACGCAGTATTTT.

The chain employs TRBV4-2 and TRBJ2-5; D might be TRBD2 (6 bases). Looked up from germline, CDR1 is LGHNA and CDR2 is YNFKEQ. The CDR3 is made up of 17 amino acids. Trimming left V 0 bases short and J 5 bases short, with 19 bases between. The CDR3 DNA reads TGTGCCAGCAGCCAAGACGGTTCCGGCAATGCGGGGGAGACCCAGTACTTC. It specifies CASSQDGSGNAGETQYF.

The CDR3 spells CASSSGTNNEQFF. The CDR3 nucleotides read TGTGCCAGCAGCAGCGGGACAAACAATGAGCAGTTCTTC. This chain uses TRBV11-3 with TRBJ2-1; D possibly corresponds to TRBD2 (7 bases). The CDR3 covers 13 residues. Germline V gives CDR1 SGHNT, CDR2 YENEEA. V shed 5 bases and J shed 5 bases, with 10 bases lying between them.

The chain is built from TRBV7-3 and TRBJ2-1, with a possible D match to TRBD2 (5 bases). Deletions cut 2 bases from V and 6 bases from J, with 8 bases between. Per the germline V gene, CDR1 is SGHTA and CDR2 is FQGTGA. This CDR3 has 13 residues. The CDR3: CASSLLGGNEQFF. The CDR3 region has the DNA TGTGCCAGCAGCTTACTAGGAGGCAATGAGCAGTTCTTC.

This clone has only a few counts. The chain has TRBV7-2 and TRBJ2-5; D not resolved. Germline CDR1 is SGHTA and CDR2 is FQGNSA. CDR3 length: 13 amino acids. V dropped 1 base and J dropped 1 base, with 4 bases sitting between them. CDR3 DNA: TGTGCCAGCAGCTTAGGCGGCCAAGAGACCCAGTACTTC. Translated: CASSLGGQETQYF.

The V gene is TRBV23-1, the J gene TRBJ1-2; D remains unclear. TRBV23-1 is known as an ORF, though its function is uncertain. V lost 5 bases to trimming and J lost 8 bases, with 6 bases between them. This CDR3 has 10 residues. The CDR3 DNA sequence: TGCGCCAGCAGTTCGGGGGGCTACACCTTC. It encodes CASSSGGYTF.

The chain uses TRBV19 and TRBJ2-1; 12 positions agree with TRBD2. CDR1 is LNHDA and CDR2 is SQIVND in the germline V gene (reference sequence). The CDR3 spans 15 residues. With 5 bases clipped from V and 6 bases from J, the junction kept 5 bases outside the gene matches. The DNA for the CDR3 is TGTGCCAGTAGTGCGCTAGCGGGAGGGGCCAATGAGCAGTTCTTC. Protein sequence: CASSALAGGANEQFF. Full variable domain (missing parts from reference TRBV19 and TRBJ2-1): DGGITQSPKYLFRKEGQNVTLSCEQNLNHDAMYWYRQDPGQGLRLIYYSQIVNDFQKGDIAEGYSVSREKKESFPLTVTSAQKNPTAFYLCASSALAGGANEQFFGPGTRLTVL.

A few counts support this clone. The chain uses TRBV5-6 and TRBJ1-1; D is possibly TRBD1 (5 bases). The CDR3 extends over 15 amino acids. In germline, CDR1 is SGHDT, CDR2 YYEEEE. The ends were cut back, 0 bases at V and 4 bases at J, with 13 bases in the middle. Written as DNA, the CDR3 is TGTGCCAGCAGCTTGGTCTCGGACATCGGCACTGAAGCTTTCTTT. It translates to CASSLVSDIGTEAFF.

The CDR3, as DNA: TGTGCCAGCAGGGGACAGGGGGGGGAGACCCAGTACTTC. Residues: CASRGQGGETQYF. This chain links TRBV2 with TRBJ2-5; TRBD1 matches at 11 bases. Unmatched junction bases numbered 2, after V lost 6 bases and J lost 5 bases. The CDR3 spans 13 residues. Germline CDR1 and CDR2: SNHLY and FYNNEI.

The chain employs TRBV27 and TRBJ1-2; a possible D gene is TRBD1 (5 bases). From germline, CDR1 is MNHEY and CDR2 SMNVEV (reference sequence). The CDR3 extends over 14 amino acids. V dropped 5 bases and J dropped 4 bases, with 14 bases sitting between them. The CDR3 DNA sequence: TGTGCCAGCAGTCCCATGGACACCGGCTATGGCTACACCTTC. Translating gives CASSPMDTGYGYTF.

CDR3 nucleotides: TGCAGCGTTGAACTAGCGGTCTACAATGAGCAGTTCTTC. It encodes CSVELAVYNEQFF. The chain combines TRBV29-1 with TRBJ2-1, with 7 nucleotides matching TRBD2. Germline loops: CDR1 SQVTM, CDR2 ANQGSEA. This CDR3 has 13 amino acids. The ends lost 2 bases at V and 3 bases at J; junction bases unmatched: 1.

This chain links TRBV4-3 with TRBJ2-7, with a tentative D call TRBD1 (5 bases). CDR3 size: 15 residues. V gave up 0 bases and J gave up 2 bases, with 11 bases separating them. In germline, CDR1 is LGHNA, CDR2 YSLEER. The CDR3 loop reads CASSQDATVTYEQYF. The CDR3 DNA follows: TGCGCCAGCAGCCAAGACGCGACAGTCACCTACGAGCAGTACTTC.

This clone was counted a few times. J is TRBJ2-2 and V is TRBV6-6, with TRBD2 as a possible D gene (6 bases). Germline V gene lookup returns CDR1 MNHNY and CDR2 SVGAGI (reference sequence). This CDR3 is 14 amino acids long. Trimming took 7 bases from V and 5 from J, leaving 14 bases between them. CDR3 DNA sequence: TGTGCCAGCATGGTGACAGCGGGTACCGGGGAGCTGTTTTTT. Translated: CASMVTAGTGELFF.